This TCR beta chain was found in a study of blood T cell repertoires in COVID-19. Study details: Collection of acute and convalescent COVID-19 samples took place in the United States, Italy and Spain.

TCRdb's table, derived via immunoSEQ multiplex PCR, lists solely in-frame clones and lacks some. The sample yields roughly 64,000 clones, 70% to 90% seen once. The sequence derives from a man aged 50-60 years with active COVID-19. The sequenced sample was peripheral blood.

CDR3 DNA sequence: TGCGCCAGCAGCCTCGCGGTGAGCTACAATGAGCAGTTCTTC. It codes for CASSLAVSYNEQFF. J is TRBJ2-1 and V is TRBV4-1; D gene unclear. The CDR3 covers 14 residues. V was trimmed by 4 bases and J by 3 bases, leaving 10 bases between them. Germline CDR1 MGHRA, CDR2 YSYEKL.